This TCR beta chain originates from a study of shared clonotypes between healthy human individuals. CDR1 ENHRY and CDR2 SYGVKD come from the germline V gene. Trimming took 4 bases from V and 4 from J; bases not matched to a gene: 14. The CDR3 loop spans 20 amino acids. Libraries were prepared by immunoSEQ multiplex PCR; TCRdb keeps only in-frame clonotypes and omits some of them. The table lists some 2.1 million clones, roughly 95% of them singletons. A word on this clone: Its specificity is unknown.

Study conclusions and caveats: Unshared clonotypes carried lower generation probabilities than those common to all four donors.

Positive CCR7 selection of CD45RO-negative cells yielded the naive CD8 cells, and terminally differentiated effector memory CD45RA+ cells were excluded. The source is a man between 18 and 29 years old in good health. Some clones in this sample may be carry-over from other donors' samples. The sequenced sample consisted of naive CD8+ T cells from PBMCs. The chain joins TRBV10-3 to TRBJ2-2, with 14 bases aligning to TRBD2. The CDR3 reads CAISVPLGLAGVPGTGELFF. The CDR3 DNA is TGTGCCATCAGTGTTCCGTTGGGACTAGCGGGAGTTCCTGGCACCGGGGAGCTGTTTTTT.